This record concerns one T cell receptor beta chain sequence. The sample originates from a study of glioma-infiltrating T cells. This CDR3 contains 14 residues. The junction had 4 bases not matched to a gene; V was cut back by 10 bases and J by 0 bases. TCR alpha and beta CDR3 regions were amplified from RNA using iRepertoire nested multiplex PCR. Tissue mRNA or PBMC total RNA, roughly 90-450 ng, went into one-step reverse transcription and amplification. MiXCR was run by TCRdb on the multiplex PCR reads, yielding one entry per CDR3 protein. The sample lists around 100,000 distinct CDR3 sequences, roughly 30% occurring once.

This clonotype was sampled from a human donor with low-grade glioma or glioblastoma, undergoing nonglioma brain surgery, or in good health (not recorded which). Sequences were obtained from glioma tissue, nonneoplastic brain tissue, or PBMCs (not recorded which). This chain connects TRBV12-3 or TRBV12-4 to TRBJ2-2; 8 bases are shared with TRBD1. The CDR3 region is CATRGQANTGELFF. The CDR3 coding sequence is TGTGCCACCAGGGGACAGGCGAACACCGGGGAGCTGTTTTTT.